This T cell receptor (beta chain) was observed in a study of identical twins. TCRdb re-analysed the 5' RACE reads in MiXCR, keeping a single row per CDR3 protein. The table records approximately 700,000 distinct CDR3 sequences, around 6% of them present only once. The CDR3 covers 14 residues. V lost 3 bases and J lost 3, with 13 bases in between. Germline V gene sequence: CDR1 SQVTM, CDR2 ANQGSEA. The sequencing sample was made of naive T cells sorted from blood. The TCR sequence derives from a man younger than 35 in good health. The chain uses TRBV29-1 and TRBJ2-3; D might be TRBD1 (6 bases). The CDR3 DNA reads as TGCAGCGTTGATTCGCCCAGGGGTACAGATACGCAGTATTTT. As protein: CSVDSPRGTDTQYF.